In this sample, the clone carrying this TCR beta chain turned up a few times. What it binds is not known. A much bigger clone sits one base away, suggesting this may be a read error. The data stem from a study of tumor and adjacent non-tumor tissue in lung cancer. For the study at large: Stage I to III disease affected 9 to 10 men and roughly five women aged about 30 to 76.

The template was RNA from unsorted bulk tissue. Donors were chemotherapy-naive, newly diagnosed lung cancer surgical patients in China, August–late 2014. Study findings and constraints: Normal lung showed higher cumulative top 100 clone frequency than tumor. Higher tumor TCR diversity was associated with shorter survival.

Germline V gene sequence: CDR1 DFQATT, CDR2 SNEGSKA (reference sequence). CDR3 length equals 10 residues. The library came from three nested PCR rounds adapted from ARM-PCR protocols. TCRdb used MiXCR to reprocess the multiplex PCR reads, holding one entry per CDR3 protein. This sample has around 200,000 distinct CDR3 sequences, with about two thirds found just once. Material: lung tumor tissue. The sequence was obtained from a man between 60 and 75 years old with non-small cell lung cancer. The J gene is TRBJ1-2, the V gene TRBV20-1; D not certain. CDR3 amino acids: CSADRNGYAF. In DNA, the CDR3 is TGCAGTGCTGACCGAAATGGCTACGCCTTC.